These 15 T cell receptor beta chains were all obtained from the same sample, sequenced in a study of CD8 T cells in Susac syndrome. With random hexamers, 0.5 to 1 ug RNA was reverse transcribed. TCRdb re-called the immunoSEQ multiplex PCR reads through MiXCR, storing one row per CDR3 protein. The sample lists under 550,000 distinct CDR3 sequences, around 85% occurring once. The sequencing sample was made of CD8+ T cells from PBMCs. These receptors were collected from a human donor with multiple sclerosis.

This clonotype has a single count. The chain uses TRBV5-1 and TRBJ2-2, with 13 bases identical to TRBD2. This CDR3 spans 19 amino acids. V dropped 4 bases and J dropped 1; count of bases not matched to a gene: 10. CDR1 and CDR2 from the germline V gene are SGHRS and YFSETQ. Here the CDR3 reads CASSAPGLAGSLNTGELFF. CDR3 sequence (DNA): TGCGCCAGCAGCGCCCCGGGACTAGCGGGATCCCTGAACACCGGGGAGCTGTTTTTT.

The CDR3 is CSARSPEGTGELFF. The CDR3 DNA reads TGCAGTGCTAGAAGCCCCGAGGGCACCGGGGAGCTGTTTTTT. The rearrangement joins TRBV20-1 to TRBJ2-2; weak D call: TRBD2 (5 bases). The CDR3 length is 14 residues. CDR1 and CDR2 from the germline V gene are DFQATT and SNEGSKA (reference sequence). The V end lost 2 bases, the J end lost 4 bases, and 11 bases lay between the germline ends.

The chain recombines TRBV28 with TRBJ1-3; weak D call: TRBD1 (5 bases). Per the germline V gene, CDR1 is MDHEN and CDR2 is SYDVKM. Trimming took off 1 base at V and 0 bases at J, with 25 bases between the two ends. The CDR3 has 21 residues. The CDR3 bases are TGTGCCAGCAGTTTATCGGCTAGGCAGGGTTGGGCGAGGCCCTCTGGAAACACCATATATTTT. This encodes CASSLSARQGWARPSGNTIYF.

This sequence joins TRBV27 and TRBJ1-2; D ambiguous. Germline CDR1 reads MNHEY; CDR2 reads SMNVEV (reference sequence). V was shortened by 0 bases and J by 4 bases, with 9 bases between the two germline ends. The CDR3 loop spans 14 amino acids. Here the CDR3 reads CASSLSGSIYGYTF. CDR3 coding DNA: TGTGCCAGCAGTTTATCGGGCAGCATCTATGGCTACACCTTC.

The chain uses TRBV5-6 and TRBJ2-7; no clear D. The germline V and J ends were trimmed by 4 bases and 6 bases, with 11 bases remaining between them. CDR1 and CDR2 (germline): SGHDT, YYEEEE. This CDR3 has 12 residues. The CDR3 DNA reads as TGTGCCAGCAGCCAGCGACCCGGCGAGCAGTACTTC. Residues: CASSQRPGEQYF.

The chain couples TRBV19 to TRBJ1-5; no clear D. V dropped 3 bases and J dropped 0 bases, with 12 bases sitting between them. The CDR3 runs 16 residues. Germline V CDR1 and CDR2: LNHDA, SQIVND (reference sequence). CDR3 sequence reads: CASSISFPYSNQPQHF. DNA of the CDR3: TGTGCCAGTAGTATTAGCTTTCCTTATAGCAATCAGCCCCAGCATTTT.

V and J are TRBV29-1 and TRBJ1-2, with D uncertain. This CDR3 comprises 14 residues. Germline V CDR1 and CDR2: SQVTM, ANQGSEA. Trimming took off 3 bases at V and 6 bases at J, with 17 bases between the two ends. The CDR3 DNA follows: TGCAGCGTTGATGTGGAAGACGTTCCCCATGGCTACACCTTC. Protein product: CSVDVEDVPHGYTF.

This clonotype was recorded only once. This chain links TRBV29-1 with TRBJ1-1; no definite D call. With 4 bases removed from V and 6 bases from J, the gap between germline ends came to 12 bases. CDR1 is SQVTM, CDR2 ANQGSEA, per germline. This CDR3 spans 12 amino acids. In nucleotides, the CDR3 is TGCAGCGTTGTTATTGGGAGACCTGAAGCTTTCTTT. Its protein product is CSVVIGRPEAFF.

This clonotype has only a few counts. The gene calls are TRBV29-1 and TRBJ2-7; 7 bases align to TRBD2. CDR3 length: 14 amino acids. Germline V CDR1 and CDR2: SQVTM, ANQGSEA. J lost 4 bases, V lost 6 bases, and 12 bases had no gene match. In DNA, the CDR3 is TGCAGCGTCCTAGGTGGCGGGAGAGGGTACGAGCAGTACTTC. This encodes CSVLGGGRGYEQYF.

The rearrangement links TRBV12-3 or TRBV12-4 to TRBJ2-1; D perhaps matches TRBD1 (6 bases). Trimming left V 6 bases short and J 4 bases short, with 10 bases between. The CDR3 covers 13 residues. This CDR3 is CASSWTAYNEQFF. CDR3 DNA: TGTGCCAGCAGCTGGACAGCGTACAATGAGCAGTTCTTC.

A single count supports this clonotype. The chain links TRBV19 to TRBJ1-1, with D tentatively TRBD1 (5 bases). The CDR3 covers 12 residues. CDR1 and CDR2 from the germline V gene are LNHDA and SQIVND (reference sequence). The V end lost 7 bases, the J end lost 5 bases, and 11 bases lay between the germline ends. The CDR3 DNA reads TGTGCCAGTACAGGGTTCAATACTGAAGCTTTCTTT. This gives the protein CASTGFNTEAFF.

DNA of the CDR3: TGTGCCAGCAGTGCAGGCCCTACCATTGAGCAGTACTTC. Residues: CASSAGPTIEQYF. This chain links TRBV12-3 or TRBV12-4 with TRBJ2-7; D not resolved. Trimming stripped 5 bases from V and 7 bases from J, with 15 bases between. The CDR3 extends over 13 amino acids.

The chain uses TRBV7-9 and TRBJ1-2; D is unclear. V was shortened by 4 bases and J by 7 bases, with 19 bases between the two germline ends. The CDR3 loop spans 15 amino acids. Germline V CDR1 and CDR2: SEHNR, FQNEAQ (reference sequence). The DNA of the CDR3 is TGTGCCAGCAGCTCCAGAAACCTAGGAATTCCTGGCTACACCTTC. It yields the protein CASSSRNLGIPGYTF.

The chain joins TRBV5-1 to TRBJ1-5; D is possibly TRBD1 (5 bases). Germline CDR1 is SGHRS and CDR2 is YFSETQ. V was cut by 0 bases and J by 2 bases, with 12 bases left in between. The CDR3 has 16 residues. DNA of the CDR3: TGCGCCAGCAGCTTGGACGGACACGATGGCAATCAGCCCCAGCATTTT. This sequence encodes CASSLDGHDGNQPQHF.

The rearrangement links TRBV6-1 to TRBJ2-3; TRBD2 matches at 14 bases. Germline lookup yields CDR1 MNHNS and CDR2 SASEGT. J gave up 6 bases and V 3 bases, and 8 bases lay outside the gene matches. This CDR3 has 17 residues. CDR3 loop: CASSDGGLAGEEDTQYF. The CDR3 bases are TGTGCCAGCAGTGACGGGGGACTAGCGGGGGAGGAGGATACGCAGTATTTT.